This record looks at one T cell receptor (beta chain) sequence and its context. J lost 4 bases, V lost 1 base, and 3 bases had no gene match. CDR3 length equals 14 residues. In germline, CDR1 is MGHRA, CDR2 YSYEKL. A second PCR, run for about 7 to 12 cycles, used a sample-barcoded 5' primer plus a J-beta primer mix. Via MiXCR, TCRdb re-called the 5' RACE reads, giving one row per CDR3 protein. Here the sample spans roughly 1.5 million distinct CDR3 sequences, less than 45% being singletons. The record originates from a study of blood T cells in healthy people across ages. Healthy Russian Caucasian donors spanned ages about 6 to 90 years.

The J gene is TRBJ1-2, the V gene TRBV4-1; 7 nucleotides line up with TRBD1. Specimen: blood. The sequence was obtained from a young woman in good health. The CDR3 sequence: CASSQAGQSYGYTF. The CDR3 region has the DNA TGCGCCAGCAGCCAAGCGGGACAGAGCTATGGCTACACCTTC.